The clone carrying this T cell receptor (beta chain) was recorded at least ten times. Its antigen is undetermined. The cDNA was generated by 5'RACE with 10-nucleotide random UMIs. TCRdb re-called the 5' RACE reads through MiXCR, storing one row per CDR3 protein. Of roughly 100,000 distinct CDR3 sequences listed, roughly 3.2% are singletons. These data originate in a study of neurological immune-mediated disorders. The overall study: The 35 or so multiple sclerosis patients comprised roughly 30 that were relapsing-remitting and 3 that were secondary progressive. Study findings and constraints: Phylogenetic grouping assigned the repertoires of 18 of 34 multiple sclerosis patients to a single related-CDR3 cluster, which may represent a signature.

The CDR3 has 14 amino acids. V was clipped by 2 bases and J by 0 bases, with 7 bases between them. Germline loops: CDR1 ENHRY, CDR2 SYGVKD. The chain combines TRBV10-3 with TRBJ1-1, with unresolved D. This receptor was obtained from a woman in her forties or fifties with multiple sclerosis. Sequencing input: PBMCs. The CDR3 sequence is CAISEGLVNTEAFF. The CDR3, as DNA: TGTGCCATCAGTGAGGGGTTGGTGAACACTGAAGCTTTCTTT.